These T cell receptor beta chains were read from a single sample in a study of blood T cell repertoires in COVID-19. This table comes from immunoSEQ multiplex PCR, and its TCRdb copy is limited to in-frame clones, with some not included. The table has fewer than 150,000 clones, under 90% seen once. The material sequenced was peripheral blood. These TCRs come from a human donor in a cohort sampled during active COVID-19. The CDR3 runs from the conserved cysteine through the conserved F or W. The order of the fields is J gene, clone size, D gene, V gene, CDR3 DNA, CDR3 protein. D genes are given only for firm matches. A clone size is listed for some rows: how often the clone was seen (once, few, many), or a class if it is expanded.

j_call: TRBJ2-5
clone_size: -
d_call: -
v_call: TRBV3-1/TRBV3-2
cdr3_nt: TGTGCCAGCAGCCCAGGACAGTTCCCGACAGGGACCCAGTACTTC
cdr3_aa: CASSPGQFPTGTQYF

j_call: TRBJ2-7
clone_size: -
d_call: -
v_call: TRBV5-6
cdr3_nt: TGTGCCAGCAGCCGGGACACCTCCTACGAGCAGTACTTC
cdr3_aa: CASSRDTSYEQYF

j_call: TRBJ2-1
clone_size: -
d_call: -
v_call: TRBV5-1
cdr3_nt: TGCGCCAGCAGCTCCAGGACAGATCACAATGAGCAGTTCTTC
cdr3_aa: CASSSRTDHNEQFF

j_call: TRBJ2-7
clone_size: -
d_call: TRBD1
v_call: TRBV6-6
cdr3_nt: TGTGCCAGCGACCCGGGACAGCCCTACGAGCAGTACTTC
cdr3_aa: CASDPGQPYEQYF

j_call: TRBJ2-5
clone_size: -
d_call: TRBD1
v_call: TRBV7-3
cdr3_nt: TGTGCCAGCAGCTTAGGGCGGACAGGCCAAGAGACCCAGTACTTC
cdr3_aa: CASSLGRTGQETQYF

j_call: TRBJ1-2
clone_size: -
d_call: -
v_call: TRBV6-1
cdr3_nt: TGTGCCAGCAGTGAAGACGTCACTTACTATGGCTACACCTTC
cdr3_aa: CASSEDVTYYGYTF

j_call: TRBJ1-2
clone_size: -
d_call: -
v_call: TRBV3-1/TRBV3-2
cdr3_nt: TGTGCCAGCAGCCCGACAATTCCCTTAGGGAGCGGCTACACCTTC
cdr3_aa: CASSPTIPLGSGYTF

j_call: TRBJ1-2
clone_size: -
d_call: -
v_call: TRBV10-3
cdr3_nt: TGTGCCATCAGTGAGTCAGCCAGGTTGCGTGGCTACACCTTC
cdr3_aa: CAISESARLRGYTF

j_call: TRBJ2-7
clone_size: few
d_call: TRBD1
v_call: TRBV5-1
cdr3_nt: TGCGCCAGCAGCCTGGCGGGACAGGTTAACGGGTACGAGCAGTACTTC
cdr3_aa: CASSLAGQVNGYEQYF

j_call: TRBJ2-1
clone_size: once
d_call: -
v_call: TRBV19
cdr3_nt: TGTGCCAGTAGTGTACAACAGGGTTCAGATGAGCAGTTCTTC
cdr3_aa: CASSVQQGSDEQFF

j_call: TRBJ2-1
clone_size: -
d_call: TRBD2
v_call: TRBV6-1
cdr3_nt: TGTGCCAGCAGTGATCGGTTAGCGGGCTCGTACGGGAGGTGGAATGAGCAGTTCTTC
cdr3_aa: CASSDRLAGSYGRWNEQFF

j_call: TRBJ2-1
clone_size: -
d_call: TRBD2
v_call: TRBV27
cdr3_nt: TGTGCCAGCAGACGACTAGCGGACCAATTTAGGAATGAGCAGTTCTTC
cdr3_aa: CASRRLADQFRNEQFF

j_call: TRBJ2-7
clone_size: few
d_call: TRBD2
v_call: TRBV7-2
cdr3_nt: TGTGCCAGCAGCTTAGCGGGGGGGTCGACCTACGAGCAGTACTTC
cdr3_aa: CASSLAGGSTYEQYF

j_call: TRBJ2-5
clone_size: -
d_call: -
v_call: TRBV6-6
cdr3_nt: TGTGCCAGCAGTTACTCTGGGGGGGAGACCCAGTACTTC
cdr3_aa: CASSYSGGETQYF

j_call: TRBJ2-7
clone_size: -
d_call: -
v_call: TRBV11-2
cdr3_nt: TGTGCCAGCAGCTTAGTGACAGGAGGGGAGGGGAACGAGCAGTACTTC
cdr3_aa: CASSLVTGGEGNEQYF

j_call: TRBJ1-6
clone_size: -
d_call: -
v_call: TRBV5-1
cdr3_nt: TGCGCCAGCAGCTTGGTGGCAGGGGCCGGCCCCCTCCACTTT
cdr3_aa: CASSLVAGAGPLHF

j_call: TRBJ2-2
clone_size: -
d_call: -
v_call: TRBV7-8
cdr3_nt: TGTGCCAGCAGCTTAGGTGGTAGGGGTGGCACCGGGGAGCTGTTTTTT
cdr3_aa: CASSLGGRGGTGELFF

j_call: TRBJ1-5
clone_size: -
d_call: -
v_call: TRBV6-5
cdr3_nt: TGTGCCAGCCGGGACACACACAATCAGCCCCAGCATTTT
cdr3_aa: CASRDTHNQPQHF

j_call: TRBJ2-3
clone_size: -
d_call: -
v_call: TRBV5-1
cdr3_nt: TGCGCCAGCACCCTGATGACAGGAAGCACAGATACGCAGTATTTT
cdr3_aa: CASTLMTGSTDTQYF

j_call: TRBJ2-7
clone_size: -
d_call: TRBD2
v_call: TRBV3-1/TRBV3-2
cdr3_nt: TGTGCCAGCAGCCAAGCTGTGCGGGGGTTTGCCGAGCAGTACTTC
cdr3_aa: CASSQAVRGFAEQYF

j_call: TRBJ2-3
clone_size: -
d_call: -
v_call: TRBV7-3
cdr3_nt: TGTGCCAGCAGCGAAAGCGGGACAGGCAGGGATACGCAGTATTTT
cdr3_aa: CASSESGTGRDTQYF

j_call: TRBJ1-2
clone_size: -
d_call: -
v_call: TRBV6-5
cdr3_nt: TGTGCCAGCAGTTACAAACAGGGCAATGGCTACACCTTC
cdr3_aa: CASSYKQGNGYTF

j_call: TRBJ1-5
clone_size: -
d_call: -
v_call: TRBV25-1
cdr3_nt: TGTGCCAGCAGTGAATCTGGGATCGCAGGGTTGGGTCAGCCCCAGCATTTT
cdr3_aa: CASSESGIAGLGQPQHF

j_call: TRBJ2-3
clone_size: -
d_call: TRBD2
v_call: TRBV11-2
cdr3_nt: TGTGCCAGCACCATGACTAGCGGGGGTTTCGGAGATACGCAGTATTTT
cdr3_aa: CASTMTSGGFGDTQYF

j_call: TRBJ1-1
clone_size: -
d_call: TRBD1
v_call: TRBV27
cdr3_nt: TGTGCCAGCAGTTCCCCCGACAACTCGGACAGGACCCCTGAAGCTTTCTTT
cdr3_aa: CASSSPDNSDRTPEAFF

j_call: TRBJ1-1
clone_size: -
d_call: -
v_call: TRBV10-3
cdr3_nt: TGTGCCATCACGAGGGGGATGGGCACTGAAGCTTTCTTT
cdr3_aa: CAITRGMGTEAFF

j_call: TRBJ1-1
clone_size: -
d_call: -
v_call: TRBV6-5
cdr3_nt: TGTGCCAGCAGACCTACAGGGAGCACTGAAGCTTTCTTT
cdr3_aa: CASRPTGSTEAFF

j_call: TRBJ2-6
clone_size: few
d_call: TRBD2
v_call: TRBV13
cdr3_nt: TGTGCCAGCAGCCTAGCGGGGGGGCCTGGGGCCAACGTCCTGACTTTC
cdr3_aa: CASSLAGGPGANVLTF

j_call: TRBJ2-5
clone_size: few
d_call: -
v_call: TRBV7-3
cdr3_nt: TGTGCCAGCAGCCCGCCAGGGTCAGAGACCCAGTACTTC
cdr3_aa: CASSPPGSETQYF

j_call: TRBJ2-1
clone_size: -
d_call: -
v_call: TRBV10-3
cdr3_nt: TGTGCCATCAGTGAATCGGGACAAAACCCCAATGAGCAGTTCTTC
cdr3_aa: CAISESGQNPNEQFF

j_call: TRBJ2-2
clone_size: -
d_call: -
v_call: TRBV21-1
cdr3_nt: TGTGCCAGCAGCACGCTGACTGGGTCGAACACCGGGGAGCTGTTTTTT
cdr3_aa: CASSTLTGSNTGELFF

j_call: TRBJ1-4
clone_size: once
d_call: -
v_call: TRBV7-2
cdr3_nt: TGTGCCAGCAGCTTAGAGCGGGGGGAAAAACTGTTTTTT
cdr3_aa: CASSLERGEKLFF

j_call: TRBJ1-4
clone_size: once
d_call: -
v_call: TRBV7-2
cdr3_nt: TGTGCCAGCAGCTTAGTTCCAAGGCGAGGGGAAAAACTGTTTTTT
cdr3_aa: CASSLVPRRGEKLFF

j_call: TRBJ1-2
clone_size: -
d_call: -
v_call: TRBV4-3
cdr3_nt: TGCGCCAGCAGCCAAGAAAACCAGGGTCCCTATGGCTACACCTTC
cdr3_aa: CASSQENQGPYGYTF

j_call: TRBJ2-3
clone_size: -
d_call: -
v_call: TRBV6-6
cdr3_nt: TGTGCCAGCCATACCCCAAAGGGGGGGGTAGCAGATACGCAGTATTTT
cdr3_aa: CASHTPKGGVADTQYF

j_call: TRBJ1-1
clone_size: -
d_call: TRBD1
v_call: TRBV9
cdr3_nt: TGTGCCAGCAGCCCAAGACAGGGTTCAAACACTGAAGCTTTCTTT
cdr3_aa: CASSPRQGSNTEAFF

j_call: TRBJ2-3
clone_size: -
d_call: -
v_call: TRBV7-2
cdr3_nt: TGTGCCAGCAGCTCCCTCCAGAATACGCAGTATTTT
cdr3_aa: CASSSLQNTQYF

j_call: TRBJ2-7
clone_size: -
d_call: TRBD1
v_call: TRBV5-6
cdr3_nt: TGTGCCAGCAGCTTGGGGACAGGGATCCACGAGCAGTACTTC
cdr3_aa: CASSLGTGIHEQYF

j_call: TRBJ2-5
clone_size: few
d_call: -
v_call: TRBV12-5
cdr3_nt: TGTGCTAGTGGACCGGGGTTTGAAGAGACCCAGTACTTC
cdr3_aa: CASGPGFEETQYF

j_call: TRBJ2-7
clone_size: -
d_call: TRBD2
v_call: TRBV4-1
cdr3_nt: TGCGCCAGCAGCCAAGATCAAGCGGGGGTAGGCGAGCAGTACTTC
cdr3_aa: CASSQDQAGVGEQYF

j_call: TRBJ2-7
clone_size: -
d_call: -
v_call: TRBV6-2/TRBV6-3
cdr3_nt: TGTGCCAGCAGTTACTCTGGGGGGTCTACCTACGAGCAGTACTTC
cdr3_aa: CASSYSGGSTYEQYF

j_call: TRBJ1-5
clone_size: -
d_call: -
v_call: TRBV12-3/TRBV12-4
cdr3_nt: TGTGCCAGCAGTTTGGGAGGGACGGAGCTCCAGCATTTT
cdr3_aa: CASSLGGTELQHF

j_call: TRBJ1-1
clone_size: few
d_call: -
v_call: TRBV4-1
cdr3_nt: TGCGCCAGCAGCCAACCTACAATAGGGGGGAACACTGAAGCTTTCTTT
cdr3_aa: CASSQPTIGGNTEAFF

j_call: TRBJ1-2
clone_size: few
d_call: TRBD1
v_call: TRBV14
cdr3_nt: TGTGCCAGCAGCTCCCGGACAGGGACCGTATATGGCTACACCTTC
cdr3_aa: CASSSRTGTVYGYTF

j_call: TRBJ1-6
clone_size: -
d_call: TRBD1
v_call: TRBV14
cdr3_nt: TGTGCCAGCAGCCACGGACAGGGTAATTCACCCCTCCACTTT
cdr3_aa: CASSHGQGNSPLHF

j_call: TRBJ2-7
clone_size: -
d_call: -
v_call: TRBV5-6
cdr3_nt: TGTGCCAGCAGCCAAAGGGACTCTTCCTACGAGCAGTACTTC
cdr3_aa: CASSQRDSSYEQYF

j_call: TRBJ2-7
clone_size: -
d_call: TRBD1
v_call: TRBV4-1
cdr3_nt: TGCGCCAGCAGCCCACGACAGGGCCCGAGCTCCTACGAGCAGTACTTC
cdr3_aa: CASSPRQGPSSYEQYF

j_call: TRBJ1-2
clone_size: -
d_call: TRBD1
v_call: TRBV4-2
cdr3_nt: TGTGCCAGCAGCCCAGGGGACAGGGCGGATGGCTACACCTTC
cdr3_aa: CASSPGDRADGYTF

j_call: TRBJ2-6
clone_size: -
d_call: -
v_call: TRBV3-1/TRBV3-2
cdr3_nt: TGTGCCAGCAGCCGCAGGACTATTTCTGGGGCCAACGTCCTGACTTTC
cdr3_aa: CASSRRTISGANVLTF

j_call: TRBJ1-1
clone_size: -
d_call: TRBD1
v_call: TRBV7-2
cdr3_nt: TGTGCCAGCAGCTTGGGACAGTTTAACACTGAAGCTTTCTTT
cdr3_aa: CASSLGQFNTEAFF

j_call: TRBJ1-1
clone_size: -
d_call: TRBD1
v_call: TRBV9
cdr3_nt: TGTGCCAGCAGCCCAACGACAGGGGGATTAGCGTCGTCTGCTGAAGCTTTCTTT
cdr3_aa: CASSPTTGGLASSAEAFF

j_call: TRBJ2-7
clone_size: -
d_call: -
v_call: TRBV20-1
cdr3_nt: TGCAGTGCTAGATACGGGGTCGAGCAGTACTTC
cdr3_aa: CSARYGVEQYF

j_call: TRBJ2-7
clone_size: once
d_call: TRBD1
v_call: TRBV2
cdr3_nt: TGTGCCAGCAGTCGGGACAGTGGTTACGAGCAGTACTTC
cdr3_aa: CASSRDSGYEQYF

j_call: TRBJ2-3
clone_size: -
d_call: TRBD2
v_call: TRBV11-3
cdr3_nt: TGTGCCAGCAGCACGGGACTAGCGGGGGTCACAGATACGCAGTATTTT
cdr3_aa: CASSTGLAGVTDTQYF

j_call: TRBJ2-2
clone_size: -
d_call: -
v_call: TRBV4-1
cdr3_nt: TGCGCCAGCAGCCAAGGTCGGGGATCGAACACCGGGGAGCTGTTTTTT
cdr3_aa: CASSQGRGSNTGELFF

j_call: TRBJ2-5
clone_size: -
d_call: -
v_call: TRBV5-1
cdr3_nt: TGCGCCAGCAGCTTGGGGCCGGGGTCAGAGACCCAGTACTTC
cdr3_aa: CASSLGPGSETQYF

j_call: TRBJ2-3
clone_size: -
d_call: TRBD2
v_call: TRBV9
cdr3_nt: TGTGCCAGCAGCGTGTTGGATAGCGGGGCGGGAGGGCATGTTGGAACGCAGTATTTT
cdr3_aa: CASSVLDSGAGGHVGTQYF